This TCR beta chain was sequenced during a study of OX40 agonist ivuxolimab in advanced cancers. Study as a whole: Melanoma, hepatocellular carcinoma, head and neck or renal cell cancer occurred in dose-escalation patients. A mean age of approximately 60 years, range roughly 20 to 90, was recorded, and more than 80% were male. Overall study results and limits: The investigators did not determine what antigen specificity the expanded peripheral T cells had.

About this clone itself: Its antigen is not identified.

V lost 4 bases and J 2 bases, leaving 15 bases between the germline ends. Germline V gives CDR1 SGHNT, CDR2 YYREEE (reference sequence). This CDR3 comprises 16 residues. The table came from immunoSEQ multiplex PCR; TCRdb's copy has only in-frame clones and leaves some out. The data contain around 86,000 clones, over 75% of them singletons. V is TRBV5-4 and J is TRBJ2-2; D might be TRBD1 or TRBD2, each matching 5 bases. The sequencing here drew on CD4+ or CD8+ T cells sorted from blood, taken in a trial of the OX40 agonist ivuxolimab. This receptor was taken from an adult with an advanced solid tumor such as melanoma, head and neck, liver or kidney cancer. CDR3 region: CASSKAGTANTGELFF. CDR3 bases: TGTGCCAGCAGCAAAGCCGGGACGGCTAACACCGGGGAGCTGTTTTTT.